The 28 T cell receptor beta chains given below trace back to one sample, sequenced in a study of T-cell reconstitution after alpha-beta-depleted transplantation in children. It was with unique molecular identifiers that the TCRbeta library was prepared. TCRdb ran MiXCR on the PCR reads and lists one entry per CDR3 protein. The sample contains 600,000 to 700,000 distinct CDR3 sequences, around 16% of which appear only once. The source material was PBMCs from the stem cell graft donor, sampled from the stem cell graft. The source of these receptors is a human donor who donated a stem cell graft to a child with acute myeloid leukemia.

This clonotype was recorded many times. The chain employs TRBV7-9 and TRBJ2-1; D is perhaps TRBD2 (6 bases). CDR1 is SEHNR, CDR2 FQNEAQ, per germline (reference sequence). V was trimmed by 5 bases and J by 4 bases, leaving 12 bases between them. The CDR3 is made up of 14 amino acids. CDR3 in amino acids: CASSETGTYNEQFF. The DNA of the CDR3 is TGTGCCAGCAGCGAGACCGGGACTTACAATGAGCAGTTCTTC.

This clonotype showed up just a few times. The chain employs TRBV11-3 and TRBJ2-5; D is uncertain. The CDR3 loop spans 14 amino acids. Germline values: CDR1 SGHNT, CDR2 YENEEA. V was trimmed by 5 bases and J by 3 bases, leaving 13 bases between them. The CDR3 spells CASSPQFNEETQYF. The CDR3 DNA follows: TGTGCCAGCAGCCCCCAGTTTAACGAAGAGACCCAGTACTTC.

This clonotype was detected a few times. The DNA for the CDR3 is TGTGCCAGCAGTCGGACCGTTAGCGGGGGGGGGAATGAGCAGTTCTTC. This translates into CASSRTVSGGGNEQFF. V and J are TRBV5-5 and TRBJ2-1; the match to TRBD2 covers 11 bases. This CDR3 is 16 amino acids long. The V segment lost 5 bases and the J segment 7 bases; nucleotides outside the gene matches: 11. Germline assignment: CDR1 SGHKS and CDR2 YYEKEE (reference sequence).

This clonotype was picked up a small number of times. This rearrangement joins TRBV20-1 to TRBJ2-7; no definite D call. The germline gives CDR1 DFQATT, CDR2 SNEGSKA (reference sequence). V was shortened by 5 bases and J by 3 bases, with 14 bases between the two germline ends. The CDR3 loop spans 13 amino acids. In DNA, the CDR3 is TGCAGTGCTCTGCGCCCCGATATCTACGAGCAGTACGTC. It specifies CSALRPDIYEQYV.

The rearrangement uses TRBV5-6 and TRBJ2-5; 8 positions agree with TRBD2. J gave up 3 bases and V 6 bases, and 10 bases lay outside the gene matches. In germline, CDR1 is SGHDT, CDR2 YYEEEE. The CDR3 runs 15 residues. CDR3 region: CASTNGGAWEETQYF. CDR3 DNA sequence: TGTGCCAGCACCAACGGGGGGGCTTGGGAAGAGACCCAGTACTTC.

In this sample, this clonotype turned up many times. The chain employs TRBV20-1 and TRBJ2-7; D is unresolved. Deletions cut 6 bases from V and 0 bases from J, with 12 bases between. The CDR3 runs to 13 residues. Germline assignment: CDR1 DFQATT and CDR2 SNEGSKA (reference sequence). The CDR3 region is CSAPYALSYEQYV. CDR3 sequence (DNA): TGCAGTGCCCCGTACGCCCTCTCCTACGAGCAGTACGTC.

The V gene is TRBV28, the J gene TRBJ2-2; 7 bases match TRBD2. Per germline, CDR1 MDHEN and CDR2 SYDVKM. The CDR3 loop spans 15 amino acids. Trimming removed 5 bases from V and 6 bases from J; junction bases left unmatched: 9. The DNA of the CDR3 is TGTGCCAGCAGTCGGTGGGGGGGTACGTCCGGGGAGCTGTTTTTT. Translated, it gives CASSRWGGTSGELFF.

This clonotype was counted many times. The rearrangement uses TRBV20-1 and TRBJ2-7; 7 nucleotides align to TRBD1. The CDR3 extends over 14 amino acids. Germline assignment: CDR1 DFQATT and CDR2 SNEGSKA (reference sequence). The junction had 5 bases not matched to a gene; V was cut back by 2 bases and J by 1 base. CDR3 sequence: CSARHHRGSYEQYF. CDR3 nucleotide sequence: TGCAGTGCTAGACATCACAGGGGTTCCTACGAGCAGTACTTC.

There are many counts of this clonotype. The gene calls are TRBV29-1 and TRBJ1-2; the D is unclear. This CDR3 comprises 13 residues. Germline V gene lookup returns CDR1 SQVTM and CDR2 ANQGSEA. The V end lost 7 bases, the J end lost 6 bases, and 18 bases lay between the germline ends. This CDR3 reads CSAYLVSPDGYTF. The CDR3 DNA sequence: TGCAGCGCCTATCTTGTCTCCCCCGATGGCTACACCTTC.

This clonotype was counted at least ten times. This chain joins TRBV6-5 and TRBJ2-3, with D hard to call. The CDR3 runs 15 residues. Trimming left V 0 bases short and J 0 bases short, with 7 bases between. Germline V gene lookup returns CDR1 MNHEY and CDR2 SVGAGI. The CDR3 bases are TGTGCCAGCAGTTACTCGAGTGGTAGCACAGATACGCAGTATTTT. This gives the protein CASSYSSGSTDTQYF.

This clonotype was counted a few times. The chain combines TRBV20-1 with TRBJ2-2; possible D gene TRBD2, 7 bases. Germline V gene sequence: CDR1 DFQATT, CDR2 SNEGSKA (reference sequence). V dropped 1 base and J dropped 4 bases, with 10 bases sitting between them. The CDR3 runs to 14 residues. For the CDR3, the DNA is TGCAGTGCTAGAGTAGGGGGGGCCACCGGGGAGCTGTTTTTT. Protein product: CSARVGGATGELFF.

This clonotype was picked up many times. The chain couples TRBV20-1 to TRBJ1-2; the match to TRBD1 covers 7 bases. The CDR3 has 13 residues. Germline CDR1 reads DFQATT; CDR2 reads SNEGSKA (reference sequence). Trimming cost V 3 bases and J 5 bases; bases outside gene matches: 6. CDR3 sequence: CSARRGGGYGYTF. DNA for the CDR3: TGCAGTGCTAGGAGAGGGGGCGGGTATGGCTACACCTTC.

The table lists this clonotype with a few counts. The V and J genes are TRBV6-1 and TRBJ1-1, with D perhaps matching TRBD1 (6 bases). Trimming took off 1 base at V and 7 bases at J, with 13 bases between the two ends. The CDR3 totals 14 residues. Per the germline V gene, CDR1 is MNHNS and CDR2 is SASEGT. The CDR3 reads CASSEVRGAGEAFF. CDR3 sequence (DNA): TGTGCCAGCAGTGAAGTTAGGGGGGCTGGTGAAGCTTTCTTT.

The rearrangement joins TRBV12-3 or TRBV12-4 to TRBJ1-4; D is perhaps TRBD1 (6 bases). Trimming stripped 5 bases from V and 2 bases from J, with 12 bases between. This CDR3 is built from 15 residues. CDR3 nucleotides: TGTGCCAGCAGTCGAGACAGGATCACTAATGAAAAACTGTTTTTT. Amino acid sequence: CASSRDRITNEKLFF.

In this sample, this clonotype turned up many times. The rearrangement links TRBV20-1 to TRBJ2-1; TRBD2 matches at 7 bases. V lost 0 bases and J lost 6; bases outside the gene matches: 8. The germline V gene encodes CDR1 DFQATT and CDR2 SNEGSKA (reference sequence). The CDR3 extends over 15 amino acids. This chain's CDR3 is CSARDLAGESNEQFF. CDR3 coding DNA: TGCAGTGCTAGAGATCTGGCGGGGGAATCCAATGAGCAGTTCTTC.

This clonotype was counted between two and nine times. The chain is built from TRBV4-1 and TRBJ2-1; D is perhaps TRBD1 or TRBD2 (5 bases each). The V end lost 3 bases, the J end lost 8 bases, and 8 bases lay between the germline ends. This CDR3 comprises 12 residues. Germline V gene sequence: CDR1 MGHRA, CDR2 YSYEKL. CDR3 sequence: CASSQGVDEQFF. The CDR3 bases are TGCGCCAGCAGCCAGGGGGTGGATGAGCAGTTCTTC.

The rearrangement uses TRBV6-5 and TRBJ2-5, with D unresolved. Per germline, CDR1 MNHEY and CDR2 SVGAGI. The CDR3 runs 15 residues. Trimming took off 0 bases at V and 1 base at J, with 9 bases between the two ends. The CDR3 region is CASSYSAGTQETQYF. CDR3 DNA sequence: TGTGCCAGCAGTTACTCTGCAGGAACCCAAGAGACCCAGTACTTC.

This clonotype has ten or more counts. The chain uses TRBV29-1 and TRBJ2-5; 8 bases map to TRBD2. The CDR3 has 15 residues. Germline lookup yields CDR1 SQVTM and CDR2 ANQGSEA. J lost 1 base, V lost 0 bases, and 4 bases had no gene match. DNA for the CDR3: TGCAGCGTTGAAGAGACGGGGGGGGCCCAAGAGACCCAGTACTTC. It translates to CSVEETGGAQETQYF.

At least ten counts were recorded for this clonotype. This chain joins TRBV12-3 or TRBV12-4 and TRBJ1-1; D might be TRBD1 (6 bases). CDR3 length: 14 amino acids. With 1 base removed from V and 1 base from J, the gap between germline ends came to 7 bases. Here the CDR3 reads CASSLVGQNTEAFF. CDR3 DNA sequence: TGTGCCAGCAGTTTAGTGGGACAGAACACTGAAGCTTTCTTT.

There are a few counts of this clonotype. V usage is TRBV20-1 and J usage is TRBJ1-4; TRBD1 is a possible D gene (5 bases). The germline V gene encodes CDR1 DFQATT and CDR2 SNEGSKA (reference sequence). CDR3 length equals 14 residues. V lost 0 bases to trimming and J lost 3 bases, with 8 bases between them. CDR3 bases: TGCAGTGCTAGAGAAGGGGCAGCTAATGAAAAACTGTTTTTT. It specifies CSAREGAANEKLFF.

The chain couples TRBV7-2 to TRBJ2-7; the D gene is possibly TRBD1 (6 bases). Germline CDR1 is SGHTA and CDR2 is FQGNSA. Trimming cost V 1 base and J 5 bases, with 12 bases left between them. CDR3 length equals 14 residues. The CDR3 DNA sequence: TGTGCCAGCAGCTTAGTTCGGGCAGGGGACGAGCAGTACTTC. This codes for CASSLVRAGDEQYF.

V gene TRBV5-1 combines with J gene TRBJ1-1, with unresolved D. With 0 bases removed from V and 2 bases from J, the gap between germline ends came to 11 bases. CDR1 and CDR2 from the germline V gene are SGHRS and YFSETQ. The CDR3 is made up of 15 amino acids. CDR3 nucleotides: TGCGCCAGCAGCTTGGAGGAGTACCCCAACACTGAAGCTTTCTTT. It specifies CASSLEEYPNTEAFF.

This clonotype was recorded at least ten times. V is TRBV20-1 and J is TRBJ1-1, with D unresolved. The germline V gene has CDR1 DFQATT and CDR2 SNEGSKA (reference sequence). V gave up 6 bases and J gave up 0 bases, with 11 bases separating them. CDR3 length equals 13 residues. CDR3 region: CSAPRQVNTEAFF. CDR3 nucleotide sequence: TGCAGTGCCCCTCGGCAGGTGAACACTGAAGCTTTCTTT.

This clonotype was recorded at least ten times. DNA of the CDR3: TGCAGTGCTAGAGGCAGGGTCAATCAGCCCCAGCATTTT. It specifies CSARGRVNQPQHF. The chain is built from TRBV20-1 and TRBJ1-5; D may be TRBD1 (5 bases). This CDR3 has 13 amino acids. The germline V gene encodes CDR1 DFQATT and CDR2 SNEGSKA (reference sequence). The V and J ends lost 1 base and 3 bases respectively, with 7 bases between them.

This clonotype occurred a few times. This rearrangement joins TRBV5-1 to TRBJ2-5; 9 bases match TRBD1. The germline V gene encodes CDR1 SGHRS and CDR2 YFSETQ. This CDR3 is 14 amino acids long. V was pared by 4 bases and J by 8 bases, with 9 bases of the junction left unmatched. The DNA of the CDR3 is TGCGCCAGCAGCCAGGGACAGGGTTCCAGTACCCAGTACTTC. Translated: CASSQGQGSSTQYF. Full variable domain (rest looked up from reference TRBV5-1 and TRBJ2-5): KAGVTQTPRYLIKTRGQQVTLSCSPISGHRSVSWYQQTPGQGLQFLFEYFSETQRNKGNFPGRFSGRQFSNSRSEMNVSTLELGDSALYLCASSQGQGSSTQYFGPGTRLLVL.

This clonotype was detected ten times or more. The CDR3 loop is CASSSPDGTNSPLHF. The CDR3 DNA reads TGTGCCAGCAGTTCTCCCGATGGGACCAATTCACCCCTCCACTTT. This rearrangement joins TRBV12-3 or TRBV12-4 to TRBJ1-6; weak D call: TRBD1 (5 bases). This CDR3 is 15 amino acids long. The ends were cut back, 4 bases at V and 7 bases at J, with 14 bases in the middle.

This clonotype was recorded many times. The chain carries TRBV7-9 and TRBJ1-1, with 8 bases fitting TRBD1. CDR3 size: 15 residues. V lost 4 bases and J lost 3; bases outside the gene matches: 7. Germline V gives CDR1 SEHNR, CDR2 FQNEAQ (reference sequence). CDR3 residues: CASSSGQGGDTEAFF. The CDR3 DNA reads TGTGCCAGCAGCTCAGGACAGGGCGGGGACACTGAAGCTTTCTTT.

This clonotype turned up a few times. Germline and junction disagree at one end, which may indicate a read error. The chain couples TRBV11-2 to TRBJ2-2, with D unresolved. CDR1 is SGHAT and CDR2 is FQNNGV in the germline V gene. The CDR3 is 17 amino acids. In DNA form, the CDR3 reads TGTGCCAGCAGCTTTACGGCCCAAGCTGCGAAGACCGGGGAGCTGTTTTTT. It codes for CASSFTAQAAKTGELFF.